The TCR beta chain described here comes from a study of vaccination effects on CD4 cells after COVID-19. Study details: Before sequencing, viral peptide pools were used by the ViraFEST assay to expand antigen-specific CD4+ T cells.

When 10 to 11 days of culture had elapsed, CD4+ T cells were isolated. Each participant was given two doses of one vaccine (BNT162b2 or mRNA-1273). IL-2 medium took the place of half the medium on both days 3 and 7. V gave up 5 bases and J gave up 3 bases, with 8 bases separating them. The CDR3 sequence is 12 residues long. The table came from immunoSEQ multiplex PCR; TCRdb's copy has only in-frame clones and leaves some out. The sample carries tens of thousands of clones, roughly four fifths recorded once. Worth noting for this clone: The antigen is not known.

The source material was CD4+ T cells from PBMCs cultured without peptide, sampled after COVID-19 vaccination. This clonotype originated in a human donor who received a COVID-19 vaccine. V and J are TRBV12-3 or TRBV12-4 and TRBJ2-7; D remains unclear. The CDR3 DNA reads TGTGCCAGCAGTCGCTCAGGCTACGAGCAGTACGTC. Amino acid sequence: CASSRSGYEQYV.